This T cell receptor beta chain appears in the sequencing data of a study of control samples from healthy donors and cancer patients. Per germline, CDR1 SNHLY and CDR2 FYNNEI. Trimming removed 6 bases at V and 10 bases at J, with 22 bases between. The length of the CDR3 is 15 residues. TCRdb's copy holds only in-frame clones and misses some; the assay was immunoSEQ multiplex PCR. Of about 75,000 clones in the sample, 84% were seen once. The sample consisted of blood. The chain couples TRBV2 to TRBJ2-1, with D unresolved. This clonotype was sampled from a man aged 50 or older in good health. The CDR3 DNA sequence: TGTGCCAGCAGGTCTCCGGGCTCACGTACGGAGGAGCAGTTCTTC. Translation gives CASRSPGSRTEEQFF.